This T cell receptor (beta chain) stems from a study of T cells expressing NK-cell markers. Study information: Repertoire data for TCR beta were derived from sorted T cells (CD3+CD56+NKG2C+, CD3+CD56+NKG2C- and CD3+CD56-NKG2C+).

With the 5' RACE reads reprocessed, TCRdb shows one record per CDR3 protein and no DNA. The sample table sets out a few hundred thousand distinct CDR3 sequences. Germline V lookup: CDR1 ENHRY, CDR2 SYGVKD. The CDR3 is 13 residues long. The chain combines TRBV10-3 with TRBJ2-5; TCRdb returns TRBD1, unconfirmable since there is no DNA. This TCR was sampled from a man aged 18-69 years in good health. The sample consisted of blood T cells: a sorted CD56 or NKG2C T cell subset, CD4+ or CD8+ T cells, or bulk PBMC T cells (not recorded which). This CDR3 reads CAISEGQGGTQYF.